Listed below are T cell receptor beta chains from one sample, sequenced in a study of cytomegalovirus exposure and HLA in healthy donors. Assay: immunoSEQ multiplex PCR; the TCRdb copy retains only in-frame clones and omits some. Recorded for this sample: about 88,000 clones. Sequences were obtained from PBMCs. The receptors come from a girl aged 5-17 years in good health and CMV-seropositive. The CDR3 runs from the conserved cysteine through the conserved F or W. A D gene is named only where the DNA matches it firmly.

J gene | D gene | V gene | CDR3 DNA | CDR3 protein
TRBJ2-1 | TRBD2 | TRBV6-5 | TGTGCCAGCAGTTGGGGACTAGCGGGGGCTAATGAGCAGTTCTTC | CASSWGLAGANEQFF
TRBJ1-1 | . | TRBV4-1 | TGCGCCAGCAGCGACTTTCAGGGGCCCTTGAACACTGAAGCTTTCTTT | CASSDFQGPLNTEAFF
TRBJ2-4 | . | TRBV4-2 | TGTGCCAGCAGCCTTAGACAGGAGTCGGGAGCCAAAAACATTCAGTACTTC | CASSLRQESGAKNIQYF
TRBJ1-6 | . | TRBV13 | TGTGCCAGCAGCCTCCCCCGGGGAGGATTTAATTCACCCCTCCACTTT | CASSLPRGGFNSPLHF
TRBJ2-5 | . | TRBV7-2 | TGTGCCAGCAGCTTCTTTCCACGGGGGGCAGGGGAAGAGACCCAGTACTTC | CASSFFPRGAGEETQYF
TRBJ2-1 | . | TRBV27 | TGTGCCAGCAGTATTGACAACTCCTACAATGAGCAGTTCTTC | CASSIDNSYNEQFF
TRBJ1-6 | . | TRBV7-2 | TGTGCCAGCAGCTTATCCCCCCCAGCTCCAGGGGCCTTTAATTCACCCCTCCACTTT | CASSLSPPAPGAFNSPLHF
TRBJ2-5 | . | TRBV7-9 | TGTGCCAGCAGCCTTTCGACTGCCCCACAAGAGACCCAGTACTTC | CASSLSTAPQETQYF
TRBJ1-1 | . | TRBV19 | TGTGCCAGTAGCCCCCCCTTACAGGCTAACACTGAAGCTTTCTTT | CASSPPLQANTEAFF
TRBJ1-5 | . | TRBV6-1 | TGTGCCAGCAGTGTGCAGGGCGGCAATCAGCCCCAGCATTTT | CASSVQGGNQPQHF
TRBJ2-2 | TRBD1 | TRBV5-4 | TGTGCCAGCAGCTTTGCAGGGGGTACCGGGGAGCTGTTTTTT | CASSFAGGTGELFF
TRBJ2-2 | . | TRBV10-2 | TGCGCCAGCAGAGAACAGGCCGGGGAGCTGTTTTTT | CASREQAGELFF
TRBJ1-1 | . | TRBV4-3 | TGCGCCAGCAGCCATCAACAGGGATTCGAAGCTTTCTTT | CASSHQQGFEAFF
TRBJ2-7 | TRBD2 | TRBV4-1 | TGCGCCAGCAGCCCCCCGGGAGGGACCGCCTACGAGCAGTACTTC | CASSPPGGTAYEQYF
TRBJ1-1 | . | TRBV4-2 | TGTGCCAGCAGCCAAGAAGAGGGTAATGGGGTGGTAGAAGCTTTCTTT | CASSQEEGNGVVEAFF
TRBJ1-1 | . | TRBV5-1 | TGCGCCAGCAGCACTGAAACAGCTAACACTGAAGCTTTCTTT | CASSTETANTEAFF
TRBJ2-7 | . | TRBV7-2 | TGTGCCAGCAGCTCCCAACAGGGGGGGCCCTACGAGCAGTACTTC | CASSSQQGGPYEQYF
TRBJ2-1 | TRBD2 | TRBV27 | TGTGCCAGCAGTTTGGAGCGGGGGGACAATGAGCAGTTCTTC | CASSLERGDNEQFF
TRBJ1-6 | . | TRBV6-5 | TGTGCCAGCAGTTACTCGACATTGAAATCACCCCTCCACTTT | CASSYSTLKSPLHF
TRBJ2-2 | . | TRBV25-1 | TGTGCCACGCAGACAGGAGCGAACACCGGGGAGCTGTTTTTT | CATQTGANTGELFF
TRBJ2-2 | . | TRBV5-4 | TGTGCCAGCAGCTGGACTGGAAGTGCCTTGAACACCGGGGAGCTGTTTTTT | CASSWTGSALNTGELFF
TRBJ2-7 | TRBD1 | TRBV7-3 | TGTGCCAGCAGCTTCGGGACAGGGGCCTACGAGCAGTACTTC | CASSFGTGAYEQYF
TRBJ1-3 | TRBD1 | TRBV7-9 | TGTGCCAGCAGCTTATGGGGCAGGGGGACATCTGGAAACACCATATATTTT | CASSLWGRGTSGNTIYF
TRBJ2-3 | . | TRBV11-3 | TGTGCCAGCAGCTCGGGTGATACGCAGTATTTT | CASSSGDTQYF
TRBJ1-2 | . | TRBV4-3 | TGCGCCAGCAGCCAAGTCATCGTCAGGGGATTAAATGGCTACACCTTC | CASSQVIVRGLNGYTF
TRBJ1-6 | . | TRBV5-4 | TGTGCCAGCAGCCCCAGGTTCGTCGACAATTCACCCCTCCACTTT | CASSPRFVDNSPLHF
TRBJ2-2 | TRBD1 | TRBV27 | TGTGCCAGCAGGAGAACCGGGACAGGGGTCGGGGAGCTGTTTTTT | CASRRTGTGVGELFF
TRBJ1-2 | TRBD1 | TRBV14 | TGTGCCAGCAGCCCCCGACAGGGTGGCTACACCTTC | CASSPRQGGYTF
TRBJ2-7 | TRBD1 | TRBV11-2 | TGTGCCAGCAGATGGACAGGGGAACACGAGCAGTACTTC | CASRWTGEHEQYF
TRBJ1-4 | . | TRBV9 | TGTGCCAGCAGCGCGTCGGCGGGCGAAAAACTGTTTTTT | CASSASAGEKLFF
TRBJ1-2 | . | TRBV6-5 | TGTGCCAGCCACAAAAAAAATAACTATGGCTACACCTTC | CASHKKNNYGYTF
TRBJ2-2 | . | TRBV18 | TGTGCCAGCAGCGGGTCGGTGGCCGGGGAGCTGTTTTTT | CASSGSVAGELFF
TRBJ2-3 | . | TRBV6-5 | TGTGCCAGCGGAGGGACAGCCAGCACAGATAAGCAGTATTTT | CASGGTASTDKQYF
TRBJ2-1 | TRBD2 | TRBV2 | TGTGCCAGCAGGGAGCGGGGGGCACCAGACAATGAGCAGTTCTTC | CASRERGAPDNEQFF
TRBJ1-1 | . | TRBV13 | TGTGCCAGCAGCTTAGCCGGGTCGGACACTGAAGCTTTCTTT | CASSLAGSDTEAFF
TRBJ2-1 | TRBD2 | TRBV7-9 | TGTGCCAGCAGCTTATCCCCTCTAGCGGGGGCAAACAATGAGCAGTTCTTC | CASSLSPLAGANNEQFF
TRBJ2-1 | TRBD2 | TRBV6-5 | TGTGCCTCCCGCCTAGCGGCCAATGAGCAGTTCTTC | CASRLAANEQFF
TRBJ1-2 | . | TRBV19 | TGTGCCAGTAGTATAGCATATGGCTACACCTTC | CASSIAYGYTF
TRBJ1-5 | . | TRBV27 | TGTGCCAGCAGTTTAATGTCGGGCAATCAGCCCCAGCATTTT | CASSLMSGNQPQHF
TRBJ2-1 | TRBD2 | TRBV5-6 | TGTGCCAGCAGCTTTCCCGGGACTAGCGGGGGCCGATACAATGAGCAGTTCTTC | CASSFPGTSGGRYNEQFF
TRBJ1-2 | TRBD1 | TRBV10-3 | TGTGCCATCAATACAGGGGGCAGCTATGGCTACACCTTC | CAINTGGSYGYTF
TRBJ2-1 | . | TRBV4-3 | TGCGCCAGCAGCCAAGTAGTCGGCAGGGAAATCCCTGGCGAGCAGTTCTTC | CASSQVVGREIPGEQFF
TRBJ1-1 | . | TRBV5-4 | TGTGCCAGCAGCTTCTCTTCACTTGGGGGCTTGGTCTTT | CASSFSSLGGLVF
TRBJ1-2 | . | TRBV19 | TGTGCCGGTAACGGGGGAGGTGGTGGCTACACCTTC | CAGNGGGGGYTF
TRBJ1-5 | TRBD1 | TRBV29-1 | TGCAGCGTTCGGACAGGGGGTCAGCCCCAGCATTTT | CSVRTGGQPQHF
TRBJ1-5 | . | TRBV5-6 | TGTGCCAGCAGCTTGCAGGGAGGGAATCAGCCCCAGCATTTT | CASSLQGGNQPQHF
TRBJ2-7 | . | TRBV5-6 | TGTGCCAGCAGCTTGGACTGGGGCCGCTACGAGCAGTACTTC | CASSLDWGRYEQYF
TRBJ2-5 | . | TRBV4-1 | TGCGCCAGCAGCCAAGCCAGGGTCGAGACCCAGTACTTC | CASSQARVETQYF
TRBJ2-2 | TRBD2 | TRBV29-1 | TGCAGCGTTGAAAAGCGGGGCAACACCGGGGAGCTGTTTTTT | CSVEKRGNTGELFF
TRBJ1-1 | . | TRBV4-1 | TGCGCCAGCAGCCAAGAACGCGGGGAGGGCGTGAACACTGAAGCTTTCTTT | CASSQERGEGVNTEAFF
TRBJ1-6 | . | TRBV5-6 | TGTGCCAGCAGGAATGGGACACGTCTTCGGAGCTCCTATAATTCACCCCTCCACTTT | CASRNGTRLRSSYNSPLHF
TRBJ1-5 | TRBD1 | TRBV19 | TGTGCCAGAAGTCCCGGGACAGGGTTTAACCCCTTTTATAGCAATCAGCCCCAGCATTTT | CARSPGTGFNPFYSNQPQHF
TRBJ1-1 | . | TRBV7-9 | TGTGCCAGCAGCTTAGTCGGGGAAATGAACACTGAAGCTTTCTTT | CASSLVGEMNTEAFF
TRBJ2-3 | TRBD2 | TRBV5-1 | TGCGCCAGCAGCAGAACGGGGGGGTTGGGAGATACGCAGTATTTT | CASSRTGGLGDTQYF
TRBJ2-2 | . | TRBV7-3 | TGTGCCAGCAGCTTAACTTTCGCCGGGGAGCTGTTTTTT | CASSLTFAGELFF
TRBJ1-5 | TRBD1 | TRBV18 | TGTGCCAGCTCACCAGGACAGGGGAAGGATCAGCCCCAGCATTTT | CASSPGQGKDQPQHF
TRBJ2-7 | TRBD2 | TRBV29-1 | TGCAGCGCTGAAAGGGAGGGTGTGGACGAGCAGTACTTC | CSAEREGVDEQYF
TRBJ1-1 | . | TRBV15 | TGTGCCACCAGCAGTGATAAGGATCCGGGAACTGAAGCTTTCTTT | CATSSDKDPGTEAFF
TRBJ2-5 | TRBD2 | TRBV15 | TGTGCCACCAGCAGATTTACTAGCGGGGGAGGGGAGAACCAGTACTTC | CATSRFTSGGGENQYF